The 31 T cell receptor beta chains below come from one sample, sequenced in a study of tumor-infiltrating lymphocytes in primary liver carcinoma. Starting material of about 450 ng total RNA yielded TCR beta cDNA via a constant-region primer. Sequencing libraries for TCR beta derived from three nested multiplex PCR rounds that used slightly modified ARM-PCR. The first two PCR rounds used TRBV1-TRBV30 forward primers with a C-beta reverse primer, about 10 cycles each. TCRdb redid the calling of the multiplex PCR reads with MiXCR, one entry per CDR3 protein. The sample contains some 320,000 distinct CDR3 sequences, roughly 60% of which appear only once. Germline DNA was also extracted, while the blood RNA originated from unsorted whole blood. Sequenced sample: peripheral blood. The source of these receptors is a man aged 35 to 55 with primary liver carcinoma and hepatitis B virus infection.

This clonotype was counted between two and nine times. This rearrangement joins TRBV28 to TRBJ2-7, with a tentative D call TRBD1 (6 bases). This CDR3 has 14 amino acids. From germline, CDR1 is MDHEN and CDR2 SYDVKM. V lost 5 bases and J lost 4, with 15 bases in between. The CDR3 region is CASSRGSGLYEQYF. The CDR3, as DNA: TGTGCCAGCAGTAGGGGGAGCGGCCTTTACGAGCAGTACTTC.

This clonotype was observed many times. The genes are TRBV13 and TRBJ1-1, with 8 bases identical to TRBD1. The CDR3 covers 15 residues. Germline V gene data show CDR1 as PRHDT and CDR2 as FYEKMQ (reference sequence). The V segment lost 5 bases and the J segment 3 bases; nucleotides outside the gene matches: 8. For the CDR3, the DNA is TGTGCCAGCAGCCCCCTGGACAGGGTCGACACTGAAGCTTTCTTT. It is translated as CASSPLDRVDTEAFF.

This clonotype was seen many times. Here the CDR3 DNA reads TGTGCCAGCAGTTACGATGGTTATAGCAATCAGCCCCAGCATTTT. Its protein product is CASSYDGYSNQPQHF. J is TRBJ1-5 and V is TRBV6-6, with unresolved D. This CDR3 has 15 residues. Germline CDR1 reads MNHNY; CDR2 reads SVGAGI (reference sequence). V was pared by 2 bases and J by 0 bases, with 8 bases between.

The chain couples TRBV11-2 to TRBJ2-3; D not certain. The length of the CDR3 is 16 residues. Germline V gene data show CDR1 as SGHAT and CDR2 as FQNNGV. CDR3 residues: CVGSSQPPGYTDTQYF. The CDR3 DNA reads TGTGTCGGCAGCTCCCAGCCCCCAGGTTACACAGATACGCAGTATTTT.

This chain connects TRBV28 to TRBJ2-7, with 7 bases lining up with TRBD2. Germline V gene sequence: CDR1 MDHEN, CDR2 SYDVKM. With 7 bases clipped from V and 4 bases from J, the junction kept 13 bases outside the gene matches. This CDR3 region has 15 residues. CDR3 residues: CASNTRGERVYEQYF. CDR3 sequence (DNA): TGTGCCAGCAATACACGGGGGGAGAGGGTGTACGAGCAGTACTTC.

This clonotype was detected only a few times. This sequence joins TRBV29-1 and TRBJ2-7; 7 bases line up with TRBD2. Per the germline V gene, CDR1 is SQVTM and CDR2 is ANQGSEA. V gave up 5 bases and J gave up 9 bases; unmatched junction bases: 10. CDR3 length equals 12 residues. CDR3 residues: CSVWGGDGGQYF. The DNA of the CDR3 is TGCAGCGTTTGGGGGGGGGATGGCGGGCAGTACTTC.

This clonotype has a count of ten or more. The rearrangement links TRBV6-1 to TRBJ2-5; 10 bases map to TRBD1. The germline CDR1 and CDR2 sequences are MNHNS and SASEGT. The CDR3 length is 16 residues. Trimming removed 7 bases from V and 5 bases from J; junction bases left unmatched: 13. CDR3 loop: CASNLNIPGQGETQYF. The CDR3 nucleotides read TGTGCCAGCAACCTTAATATACCGGGACAGGGGGAGACCCAGTACTTC.

This rearrangement joins TRBV5-8 to TRBJ2-7; 11 nucleotides agree with TRBD2. CDR3 size: 15 residues. V lost 7 bases and J lost 7; bases outside the gene matches: 13. Per germline, CDR1 SGHTS and CDR2 YDEGEE. CDR3 loop: CASAFPGLAGREQYF. CDR3 bases: TGTGCCAGCGCCTTTCCAGGACTAGCGGGCCGAGAGCAGTACTTC.

This clonotype has ten or more counts. The V call is TRBV6-5, the J call TRBJ2-5; D is perhaps TRBD1 (5 bases). Trimming removed 7 bases from V and 3 bases from J, with 18 bases in between. The CDR3 contains 15 residues. Germline-derived CDR1 and CDR2 are MNHEY and SVGAGI. Here the CDR3 reads CASKRTVSREETQYF. In DNA, the CDR3 is TGTGCCAGCAAGAGAACGGTTTCCAGGGAAGAGACCCAGTACTTC.

This clonotype has more than one count but fewer than ten. This may be a read error: a much more frequent sequence differs by one nucleotide. CDR3 coding DNA: TGTGCCAGCGGCTCTTGGATAGCGGGAGTGAGGGAAGAGACCCAGTACTTC. Its protein product is CASGSWIAGVREETQYF. The chain has TRBV11-2 and TRBJ2-5; 9 positions agree with TRBD2. Trimming at V came to 8 bases and at J to 3 bases, leaving 16 bases not matched to a gene. Germline-derived CDR1 and CDR2 are SGHAT and FQNNGV. This CDR3 contains 17 residues.

On this clonotype itself: Its ends do not fully match the called genes, so a read error is possible. The rearrangement joins TRBV4-2 to TRBJ1-2; D possibly corresponds to TRBD1 (5 bases). The germline gives CDR1 LGHNA, CDR2 YNFKEQ. The CDR3 has 13 amino acids. The CDR3, as DNA: TGTGCCAACAGCCAAGGCAGGGATCAGGGCTACACCTTC. It codes for CANSQGRDQGYTF.

A remark on this clonotype: A much larger clone sits a single nucleotide away, making a read error possible. The chain carries TRBV29-1 and TRBJ2-7; TRBD2 might be the D (6 bases). The germline V gene encodes CDR1 SQVTM and CDR2 ANQGSEA. The CDR3 contains 14 residues. The CDR3 sequence: CSVSGGLASYERYF. CDR3 sequence (DNA): TGCAGCGTTTCCGGAGGGCTAGCGTCCTACGAGCGGTACTTC.

With regard to this clonotype: This clone may be a read error of a much larger clone one base away. Because it lacks the conserved phenylalanine or tryptophan at the end, this CDR3 is likely a read error. Written as DNA, the CDR3 is TGTGCCAGCAGACTAGCGGCCGGGGCGGAGACCCAGTACTTA. It encodes CASRLAAGAETQYL. V usage is TRBV12-3 or TRBV12-4 and J usage is TRBJ2-5; 8 nucleotides agree with TRBD2. This CDR3 is 14 amino acids long. Unmatched junction bases numbered 8, after V lost 6 bases and J lost 5 bases.

This clonotype was counted between two and nine times. The V call is TRBV10-3, the J call TRBJ1-1; D may be TRBD1 (5 bases). Trimming shortened V by 11 bases and J by 3 bases, and 13 bases separated the two germline ends. The CDR3 is made up of 12 amino acids. Germline V gives CDR1 ENHRY, CDR2 SYGVKD. As DNA, the CDR3 is TGTGCCGTTGGGGGAAGGGACACTGAAGCTTTCTTT. Protein product: CAVGGRDTEAFF.

About this clonotype: A junction end diverges from the germline sequence, so it may reflect a read error. This chain links TRBV6-2 or TRBV6-3 with TRBJ2-2; 9 nucleotides match TRBD1. The CDR3 sequence is 16 residues long. CDR1 and CDR2 from the germline V gene are MNHEY and SVGEGT. For the CDR3, the DNA is TGTGCCTGCAGTTCGTACCGGACAGGGGTCACCGGGGAGCTGTCTTTT. Translated: CACSSYRTGVTGELSF.

As concerns this clonotype: Possible read error: a much larger clone is one base away. V usage is TRBV4-3 and J usage is TRBJ1-2, with D maybe TRBD1 (5 bases). Germline V lookup: CDR1 LGHNA, CDR2 YSLEER. The CDR3 consists of 14 residues. V was trimmed by 7 bases and J by 0 bases, leaving 12 bases between them. CDR3 coding DNA: TGCGCCAGCAACCGGGGGACCACTAACTATGGCTACACCTTC. Translating it yields CASNRGTTNYGYTF.

With respect to this clonotype: The CDR3 does not end in the conserved phenylalanine or tryptophan, so this is likely a read error. The rearrangement links TRBV10-1 to TRBJ2-1; D unresolved. This CDR3 is 13 amino acids long. In germline, CDR1 is WNHNN, CDR2 SYGVQD (reference sequence). Trimming took 6 bases from V and 4 from J, leaving 10 bases between them. This CDR3 reads CASSPGPYNEQFI. CDR3 in DNA: TGCGCCAGCAGCCCAGGCCCTTACAATGAGCAGTTCATC.

With regard to this clonotype: One end of the junction is discordant with germline, which a read error may explain. The chain carries TRBV11-3 and TRBJ2-2, with 9 bases that match TRBD1. The CDR3 length is 17 residues. Germline values: CDR1 SGHNT, CDR2 YENEEA. The CDR3 loop is CASSTRTGAGTTGEVFF. Here the CDR3 DNA reads TGTGCTAGCAGCACTCGGACAGGGGCGGGGACCACCGGGGAGGTGTTTTTT. Drawing the rest from reference TRBV11-3 and TRBJ2-2, the complete variable domain is EAGVVQSPRYKIIEKKQPVAFWCNPISGHNTLYWYLQNLGQGPELLIRYENEEAVDDSQLPKDRFSAERLKGVDSTLKIQPAELGDSAVYLCASSTRTGAGTTGEVFFGEGSRLTVL.

CDR3 amino acids: CDSSLRTRPDTQYF. CDR3 DNA sequence: TGTGATAGCAGCTTACGCACTAGGCCCGATACGCAGTATTTT. The rearrangement uses TRBV11-2 and TRBJ2-3; TRBD2 is a possible D gene (5 bases). There are 14 residues in the CDR3. Germline lookup yields CDR1 SGHAT and CDR2 FQNNGV.

This clonotype was seen ten or more times. CDR3 sequence reads: CASSYPKVRDSRRETQYF. The DNA of the CDR3 is TGTGCCAGCAGTTACCCAAAGGTCCGGGACTCGCGACGGGAGACCCAGTACTTC. The V and J genes are TRBV6-5 and TRBJ2-5; a possible D gene is TRBD2 (6 bases). Trimming took off 2 bases at V and 5 bases at J, with 24 bases between the two ends. This CDR3 spans 18 amino acids. Germline V gene data show CDR1 as MNHEY and CDR2 as SVGAGI.

This clonotype was seen just once. This may stem from a read error, because a much larger clone lies one nucleotide away. The chain links TRBV6-5 to TRBJ2-2; D perhaps matches TRBD1 (5 bases). Germline V gene sequence: CDR1 MNHEY, CDR2 SVGAGI. Trimming cost V 2 bases and J 9 bases, with 13 bases left between them. The CDR3 runs 14 residues. This CDR3 reads CASSYTQGTRELFF. The CDR3 region has the DNA TGTGCCAGCAGTTACACCCAGGGTACCCGGGAGCTGTTTTTT.

This clonotype was seen repeatedly, ten times or more. The chain couples TRBV6-2 or TRBV6-3 to TRBJ2-1; tentatively, D is TRBD2 (5 bases). Trimming left V 6 bases short and J 2 bases short, with 17 bases between. This CDR3 is built from 16 residues. The germline CDR1 and CDR2 sequences are MNHEY and SVGEGT. In DNA, the CDR3 is TGTGCCAGCAGCACTCGTTTAGCGTCGCCCTACAATGAGCAGTTCTTC. This codes for CASSTRLASPYNEQFF.

A word on this clonotype: Just one base apart from a much larger clone, this may be a read error. V gene TRBV29-1 combines with J gene TRBJ2-1, with D maybe TRBD2 (6 bases). Germline V CDR1 and CDR2: SQVTM, ANQGSEA. The CDR3 loop spans 17 amino acids. This CDR3 is CNVLRRAGHNSYNEQFF. CDR3 coding DNA: TGCAACGTTCTCAGGCGAGCGGGCCACAACTCCTACAATGAGCAGTTCTTC.

Concerning this clonotype itself: At one boundary the junction diverges from the germline segment, which might be a read error. The chain carries TRBV29-1 and TRBJ1-2; TRBD1 matches at 7 bases. Germline lookup yields CDR1 SQVTM and CDR2 ANQGSEA. This CDR3 contains 14 residues. CDR3 protein: CSAEGATGHYGYTF. The DNA for the CDR3 is TGCAGCGCTGAAGGGGCGACAGGGCACTACGGCTACACCTTC.

The rearrangement uses TRBV11-1 and TRBJ2-7; 8 bases agree with TRBD1. Trimming cost V 6 bases and J 0 bases; bases outside gene matches: 10. The CDR3 is 16 amino acids. Germline V gene data show CDR1 as SGHAT and CDR2 as FQDESV (reference sequence). DNA of the CDR3: TGTGCCAGCAGATCCCGGGACAGGTCTTTCTCCTACGAGCAGTACTTC. This encodes CASRSRDRSFSYEQYF.

This clonotype was seen a few times. J is TRBJ2-5 and V is TRBV28, with TRBD1 identical over 9 bases. Trimming removed 7 bases from V and 4 bases from J; junction bases left unmatched: 10. CDR3 size: 15 residues. Germline CDR1 is MDHEN and CDR2 is SYDVKM. CDR3 coding DNA: TGTGCCAGCAAAACTACAGGGGGCCGGGGAGAGACCCAGTACTTC. Translating it yields CASKTTGGRGETQYF. Filled out from reference TRBV28 and TRBJ2-5, the complete variable domain reads DVKVTQSSRYLVKRTGEKVFLECVQDMDHENMFWYRQDPGLGLRLIYFSYDVKMKEKGDIPEGYSVSREKKERFSLILESASTNQTSMYLCASKTTGGRGETQYFGPGTRLLVL.

This chain links TRBV29-1 with TRBJ2-7; 10 bases align to TRBD1. The CDR3 covers 13 residues. Germline CDR1 and CDR2: SQVTM and ANQGSEA. CDR3 nucleotides: TGCAACGTCGAGACAGGGGGCCTGCGCGAGCAGTACTTC. It translates to CNVETGGLREQYF.

The V gene is TRBV5-1, the J gene TRBJ2-5, with D unclear. This CDR3 has 15 amino acids. V was cut by 6 bases and J by 0 bases, with 15 bases left in between. The germline V gene has CDR1 SGHRS and CDR2 YFSETQ. The CDR3 loop reads CASTYSAGYQETQYF. The CDR3, as DNA: TGCGCCAGCACCTACTCAGCCGGGTACCAAGAGACCCAGTACTTC.

Comments on this clonotype: This could be a read error, since a much larger clone is one nucleotide away. V usage is TRBV4-1 and J usage is TRBJ1-2; 11 nucleotides agree with TRBD1. Germline CDR1 reads MGHRA; CDR2 reads YSYEKL. The CDR3 extends over 15 amino acids. As DNA, the CDR3 is TGCACCAGCAGCCCCCAGGGACAGGGGGGCGCGGGCTACACCTTC. It specifies CTSSPQGQGGAGYTF.

As concerns this clonotype: A much larger clone differs by one base, so this may be a read error. This chain joins TRBV12-3 or TRBV12-4 and TRBJ1-4; D remains ambiguous. This CDR3 is 13 amino acids long. The DNA of the CDR3 is TGTGCCTGCAGTTGGAGATTGGACGAAAAACTGTTTTTT. Translation gives CACSWRLDEKLFF.

This clonotype came up many times. The chain uses TRBV12-3 or TRBV12-4 and TRBJ1-2; D perhaps matches TRBD1 (5 bases). Between the trimmed V and J ends, which lost 8 bases and 7 bases, there was a span of 23 bases. The CDR3 extends over 15 amino acids. The CDR3 region is CASGSPGEGLRGYTF. CDR3 DNA sequence: TGTGCCAGCGGTTCCCCAGGTGAGGGGCTCCGTGGCTACACCTTC.